These 6 T cell receptor beta chains were all obtained from the same sample, sequenced in a study of identical twins. TCRdb passed the 5' RACE reads through MiXCR, listing each CDR3 protein once. The repertoire consists of hundreds of thousands of distinct CDR3 sequences, with 8.6% occurring once and the leading ten covering roughly 0.97%. The sample also formed part of further work on yellow fever vaccine responses in identical twins.

Sequencing used PBMCs. The receptor set was obtained from a woman aged 18 to 35 in good health.

The chain carries TRBV28 and TRBJ2-3; tentative D call: TRBD1 (5 bases). Germline loops: CDR1 MDHEN, CDR2 SYDVKM. This CDR3 is 18 amino acids long. Trimming took 6 bases from V and 1 from J, leaving 23 bases between them. CDR3 DNA: TGTGCCAGCAGCCCGTGGAACACACAGGTCCGGGGCACAGATACGCAGTATTTT. It encodes CASSPWNTQVRGTDTQYF.

This clonotype was found a few times. The chain employs TRBV20-1 and TRBJ2-7, with D possibly matching TRBD1 (6 bases). The V gene lost 0 bases and the J gene lost 3 bases, with 9 bases spanning the gap. The CDR3 extends over 13 amino acids. Germline values: CDR1 DFQATT, CDR2 SNEGSKA (reference sequence). The CDR3 spells CSAREDSNYEQYF. CDR3 coding DNA: TGCAGTGCTAGAGAGGACAGCAACTACGAGCAGTACTTC.

The CDR3 loop is CAWGIGAYEQYF. The DNA for the CDR3 is TGTGCCTGGGGTATTGGGGCCTACGAGCAGTACTTC. The chain employs TRBV30 and TRBJ2-7; no clear D. Trimming removed 5 bases from V and 2 bases from J, with 10 bases in between. Germline V gene data show CDR1 as GTSNPN and CDR2 as SVGIG (reference sequence). The CDR3 runs 12 residues.

V gene TRBV3-1 combines with J gene TRBJ2-5; the match to TRBD1 covers 9 bases. Germline CDR1 LGHDT, CDR2 YNNKEL (reference sequence). Losses at the gene ends were 1 base for V and 5 bases for J; bases not matched to a gene: 5. CDR3 length: 15 amino acids. CDR3 nucleotides: TGTGCCAGCAGCCAAGGGGGTGACAGGGGGGAGACCCAGTACTTC. It specifies CASSQGGDRGETQYF.

This clonotype appeared a few times. The chain joins TRBV20-1 to TRBJ2-2, with 8 nucleotides matching TRBD2. After removal of 6 bases from V and 1 base from J, the junction contained 10 bases not matched to a gene. This CDR3 comprises 16 residues. Germline V gives CDR1 DFQATT, CDR2 SNEGSKA (reference sequence). In DNA form, the CDR3 reads TGCAGTGCCAACCACCCGGCGGGGGGGAACACCGGGGAGCTGTTTTTT. Protein sequence: CSANHPAGGNTGELFF.

At least ten counts were recorded for this clonotype. V usage is TRBV20-1 and J usage is TRBJ1-2, with a possible D match to TRBD1 (6 bases). The CDR3 covers 16 residues. The germline V and J ends were trimmed by 0 bases and 3 bases, with 17 bases remaining between them. Germline CDR1 is DFQATT and CDR2 is SNEGSKA (reference sequence). The CDR3 spells CSAREMGGAWDYGYTF. CDR3 nucleotides: TGCAGTGCTAGAGAAATGGGGGGCGCTTGGGACTATGGCTACACCTTC.